This T cell receptor (beta chain) came from a study of radiotherapy plus CTLA-4 blockade in lung cancer. Profiling relied on immunoSEQ multiplex PCR, and the TCRdb table lists in-frame clones only, not all of them. The data contain about 40,000 clones, roughly 75% of them seen just once; the ten biggest clones take up 9.8%. Germline V CDR1 and CDR2: MNHNY, SVGAGI (reference sequence). The CDR3 is 14 residues long. V lost 4 bases and J lost 5, with 15 bases in between. The sequence was obtained from a human donor with non-small cell lung cancer who had stable disease on radiotherapy plus ipilimumab. Sequenced here: peripheral blood, sampled from a patient treated with radiotherapy plus ipilimumab. The chain is built from TRBV6-6 and TRBJ2-7; D unresolved. The CDR3 spells CASSSSLIFHEQYF. The CDR3 nucleotides read TGTGCCAGCAGTTCGTCCTTAATTTTCCACGAGCAGTACTTC.